This T cell receptor (beta chain) derives from a study of blood T cell repertoires in COVID-19 (dated by TCRdb to between 2020 and 2021). With regard to the full study: Samples from collaborators originated in the United States, Italy and Spain and spanned both the acute and convalescent phases of COVID-19. The prospective study material was composed of cDNA or gDNA derived from T cells, B-cell-depleted T cells, or PBMCs. The dataset comprised deeply sampled blood TCRbeta repertoires from subjects exposed to, actively infected with, or recovered from COVID-19. The repertoires were released in a freely available public database meant as a resource for research on the immune response to SARS-CoV-2. Samples came from the ongoing ImmuneRACE study (first 160 participants) plus 1,254 subjects from 6 global collaborators. The sample metadata nearly always contained a de-identified subject ID, COVID-19 status, age in years and sex. HLA class I and class II types, where available, came from metadata supplied by the sample provider rather than from assay-based typing.

Details on this clone: The clone's antigen remains unknown. Base qualities are missing; no much larger clone stands one base away.

In the prospective study, participants were roughly 18 to 95 years old, resided in 24 geographic areas of the United States, and were enrolled through a virtual design. In the prospective study, participants were assigned to cohorts based on the clinical history participants reported in a screening survey and a study questionnaire. Recovered participants in ImmuneRACE Cohort 3 were defined by two consecutive negative NP/OP PCR tests, clearance by a healthcare professional, or resolution of symptoms. Each participant in the prospective study had whole blood, serum and a nasopharyngeal or oropharyngeal swab collected by mobile phlebotomists. Additional blood draws and questionnaires over an approximately 2-month period could optionally be provided by prospective study participants. Blood samples from the prospective study were shipped frozen or at room temperature prior to DNA extraction. The immunoSEQ Assay, a bias-controlled multiplex PCR, was used to amplify TCRbeta CDR3 regions from genomic DNA. Concerning the study's data processing: The number of nucleated cells in each sample was estimated by amplification of reference gene primers within the assay. To quantify the absolute abundance of each unique TCRbeta CDR3 rearrangement, sequence reads were collapsed and filtered. For each sample, productive Simpson clonality was calculated as the square root of Simpson's diversity index across productive rearrangements. In TCRdb, the immuneACCESS table is reduced to in-frame sequences with V and J assigned. These tables do not hold every clone; where another copy was compared, an unresolved V gene accounts for under half, and the others remain unexplained. Clone size and V and J calls were adopted from that table, with D and trimming inferred from the DNA. The sample table contains hundreds of thousands of clones; only one count was recorded for 85% to 90% of them. Of the sample, roughly 16% falls within the top ten clones.

The study at large found these results: How much clinical and demographic metadata was included differed by source and by participant, and the metadata was provided uncurated.

The CDR3 runs 14 residues from the cysteine to the phenylalanine. Only the CDR3 portion is preserved as DNA: 42 bases, with reading frame beginning at the first base. V lost 0 bases and J lost 7 bases; the stretch between them is 11 bases long. Taken from the germline V gene (reference sequence), the CDR1 and CDR2 loops are SGHNT and YYREEE. Sequencing was carried out using PBMCs or T cells enriched from blood (not recorded which). This TCR was sampled from a young man who had recovered from COVID-19. Here the chain combines TRBV5-4 and TRBJ2-1, with TRBD2 tentatively as D gene (6 bases match). The nucleotide sequence reads TGTGCCAGCAGCTTGGACGGGAGCGGGAATGAGCAGTTCTTC. It codes for CASSLDGSGNEQFF.